The next 23 T cell receptor beta chains were all read from a single sample in a study of control samples from healthy donors and cancer patients. Clones were read by immunoSEQ multiplex PCR, and TCRdb kept only the in-frame ones, dropping some. The sample consists of about 120,000 clones, more than 90% of them appearing once. The sequenced sample was blood. The receptors come from a man younger than 35 in good health.

The V and J genes are TRBV7-9 and TRBJ2-5; TRBD1 might be the D (6 bases). Germline CDR1 and CDR2: SEHNR and FQNEAQ (reference sequence). V dropped 5 bases and J dropped 4 bases, with 20 bases sitting between them. The CDR3 sequence is 16 residues long. The CDR3 bases are TGTGCCAGCAGCGGTACAGGGTACCCACGGTCAGAGACCCAGTACTTC. It codes for CASSGTGYPRSETQYF.

The rearrangement links TRBV5-4 to TRBJ1-2, with 10 bases fitting TRBD1. This CDR3 is built from 15 residues. Trimming removed 5 bases from V and 8 bases from J; junction bases left unmatched: 12. CDR1 is SGHNT and CDR2 is YYREEE in the germline V gene (reference sequence). CDR3 loop: CASSLDRQGAGGYTF. The CDR3 DNA sequence: TGTGCCAGCAGTCTGGATCGACAGGGGGCCGGAGGCTACACCTTC.

This sequence joins TRBV27 and TRBJ2-1; 11 bases align to TRBD2. V shed 4 bases, J shed 9 bases, and the junction held 11 bases outside the gene matches. Per the germline V gene, CDR1 is MNHEY and CDR2 is SMNVEV (reference sequence). The CDR3 loop spans 16 amino acids. The CDR3 spells CASSSLNSGGASEQFF. DNA for the CDR3: TGTGCCAGCAGTTCCCTCAATAGCGGGGGGGCCAGTGAGCAGTTCTTC.

This chain uses TRBV2 with TRBJ2-5, with TRBD1 identical over 11 bases. Losses at the gene ends were 6 bases for V and 6 bases for J; bases not matched to a gene: 9. CDR3 length: 15 amino acids. Germline V gene data show CDR1 as SNHLY and CDR2 as FYNNEI. DNA of the CDR3: TGTGCCAGCAGAATGGACAGGGGGCGCGGAAAGACCCAGTACTTC. It translates to CASRMDRGRGKTQYF.

This clone was counted only a few times. V is TRBV2 and J is TRBJ1-2; possibly TRBD1 for D (5 bases). V shed 3 bases and J shed 4 bases, with 12 bases lying between them. There are 14 residues in the CDR3. Germline CDR1 is SNHLY and CDR2 is FYNNEI. The DNA for the CDR3 is TGTGCCAGCAGTGAGTTCGGGGGGACCTATGGCTACACCTTC. Protein product: CASSEFGGTYGYTF.

CDR3 nucleotides: TGTGCCAGCACCGAGGGCAGGCTAAGATATGGCTACACCTTC. Translated, it gives CASTEGRLRYGYTF. The chain carries TRBV6-5 and TRBJ1-2, with unresolved D. Germline assignment: CDR1 MNHEY and CDR2 SVGAGI. V lost 7 bases, J lost 5 bases, and 17 bases lay in between. The CDR3 runs 14 residues.

The rearrangement links TRBV6-1 to TRBJ2-3; the D gene is possibly TRBD2 (6 bases). Germline-derived CDR1 and CDR2 are MNHNS and SASEGT. This CDR3 contains 16 residues. Trimming left V 1 base short and J 0 bases short, with 11 bases between. The CDR3 protein is CASSEGAGTSTDTQYF. CDR3 DNA: TGTGCCAGCAGTGAAGGTGCGGGAACCAGCACAGATACGCAGTATTTT.

This clone was detected a few times. The chain carries TRBV9 and TRBJ2-3, with D tentatively TRBD2 (5 bases). Per the germline V gene, CDR1 is SGDLS and CDR2 is YYNGEE. The CDR3 covers 18 residues. The V end lost 3 bases, the J end lost 4 bases, and 24 bases lay between the germline ends. CDR3 nucleotides: TGTGCCAGCAGCGAGAGATTAGACCGGGGTCCTCGGGCAGATACGCAGTATTTT. It encodes CASSERLDRGPRADTQYF. Full variable domain (missing parts from reference TRBV9 and TRBJ2-3): DSGVTQTPKHLITATGQRVTLRCSPRSGDLSVYWYQQSLDQGLQFLIQYYNGEERAKGNILERFSAQQFPDLHSELNLSSLELGDSALYFCASSERLDRGPRADTQYFGPGTRLTVL.

This chain links TRBV11-2 with TRBJ2-5, with no clear D. Germline assignment: CDR1 SGHAT and CDR2 FQNNGV. Trimming stripped 8 bases from V and 2 bases from J, with 15 bases between. This CDR3 region has 14 residues. CDR3 sequence reads: CASQASPQQETQYF. In DNA form, the CDR3 reads TGTGCCAGCCAAGCTTCGCCACAGCAAGAGACCCAGTACTTC. Full variable domain (outside the CDR3, taken from reference TRBV11-2 and TRBJ2-5): EAGVAQSPRYKIIEKRQSVAFWCNPISGHATLYWYQQILGQGPKLLIQFQNNGVVDDSQLPKDRFSAERLKGVDSTLKIQPAKLEDSAVYLCASQASPQQETQYFGPGTRLLVL.

This chain uses TRBV9 with TRBJ2-2; D may be TRBD1 (5 bases). Looked up from germline, CDR1 is SGDLS and CDR2 is YYNGEE. V shed 1 base and J shed 3 bases, with 13 bases lying between them. The CDR3 has 16 amino acids. CDR3 DNA sequence: TGTGCCAGCAGCGTACCCATGGGGCCCTACACCGGGGAGCTGTTTTTT. Amino acid sequence: CASSVPMGPYTGELFF. Combining the CDR3 with reference TRBV9 and TRBJ2-2 gives the whole variable domain DSGVTQTPKHLITATGQRVTLRCSPRSGDLSVYWYQQSLDQGLQFLIQYYNGEERAKGNILERFSAQQFPDLHSELNLSSLELGDSALYFCASSVPMGPYTGELFFGEGSRLTVL.

This clone was picked up a small number of times. This chain uses TRBV3-1 (or the pseudogene TRBV3-2) with TRBJ1-5; 10 nucleotides agree with TRBD1. This CDR3 region has 15 residues. After removal of 1 base from V and 6 bases from J, the junction contained 3 bases not matched to a gene. Germline CDR1 and CDR2: LGHDT and YNNKEL (reference sequence). The CDR3 protein is CASSQGDRGGQPQHF. CDR3 nucleotide sequence: TGTGCCAGCAGCCAAGGGGACAGGGGAGGTCAGCCCCAGCATTTT.

The chain links TRBV5-6 to TRBJ2-1; D remains unclear. V was shortened by 4 bases and J by 4 bases, with 6 bases between the two germline ends. The CDR3 covers 12 residues. Germline V gene sequence: CDR1 SGHDT, CDR2 YYEEEE. The chain's CDR3 is CASSEEYNEQFF. Written as DNA, the CDR3 is TGTGCCAGCAGCGAGGAGTACAATGAGCAGTTCTTC.

The chain uses TRBV5-1 and TRBJ1-1; D is ambiguous. CDR1 and CDR2 (germline): SGHRS, YFSETQ. This CDR3 has 13 residues. The V end was cut by 1 base, the J end by 8 bases, with 12 bases between. The CDR3 is CASSLRAPLEAFF. The CDR3, as DNA: TGCGCCAGCAGCTTGAGGGCCCCCCTGGAAGCTTTCTTT.

This clone was counted once. This rearrangement joins TRBV5-6 to TRBJ1-2; no clear D gene. CDR1 and CDR2 (germline): SGHDT, YYEEEE. There are 17 residues in the CDR3. Trimming pared 2 bases from V and 7 bases from J, leaving 24 bases between. This CDR3 reads CASSLVFRAYSYGGYTF. The DNA of the CDR3 is TGTGCCAGCAGCTTAGTATTTCGGGCATACAGCTATGGTGGCTACACCTTC.

The CDR3 sequence is CASSLRQGAYNEQFF. CDR3 nucleotides: TGTGCCAGCAGCTTGCGACAGGGGGCCTACAATGAGCAGTTCTTC. The rearrangement uses TRBV9 and TRBJ2-1, with TRBD1 matching over 9 bases. J gave up 2 bases and V 4 bases, and 4 bases lay outside the gene matches. The length of the CDR3 is 15 residues. Germline CDR1 and CDR2: SGDLS and YYNGEE.

Comment on this clone: The sample holds other DNA sequences that translate to the same CDR3. The V gene is TRBV7-9, the J gene TRBJ2-3, with a possible D match to TRBD1 (6 bases). There are 15 residues in the CDR3. The germline V gene has CDR1 SEHNR and CDR2 FQNEAQ (reference sequence). V was shortened by 6 bases and J by 1 base, with 14 bases between the two germline ends. This CDR3 is CASSPSRGRTDTQYF. DNA of the CDR3: TGTGCCAGCAGTCCCTCCAGGGGACGCACAGATACGCAGTATTTT.

The chain links TRBV5-1 to TRBJ2-5; 13 nucleotides agree with TRBD2. CDR3 length: 16 residues. V was pared by 4 bases and J by 1 base, with 4 bases of the junction left unmatched. Germline V gene data show CDR1 as SGHRS and CDR2 as YFSETQ. CDR3 nucleotide sequence: TGCGCCAGCAGCCTCCGGACTAGCGGGGGCCAAGAGACCCAGTACTTC. It is translated as CASSLRTSGGQETQYF.

This clone was recorded a few times. This chain joins TRBV4-1 and TRBJ2-7; D may be TRBD2 (5 bases). Trimming cost V 8 bases and J 2 bases, with 13 bases left between them. The CDR3 length is 13 residues. The germline CDR1 and CDR2 sequences are MGHRA and YSYEKL. CDR3 nucleotides: TGCGCCAGCGGGGAGACGAGCCCCTACGAGCAGTACTTC. Its protein is CASGETSPYEQYF.

V gene TRBV9 combines with J gene TRBJ2-1; 10 bases line up with TRBD2. The junction had 5 bases not matched to a gene; V was cut back by 4 bases and J by 4 bases. Germline V gene data show CDR1 as SGDLS and CDR2 as YYNGEE. This CDR3 is built from 15 residues. CDR3 protein: CASSISGGQYNEQFF. The DNA of the CDR3 is TGTGCCAGCAGCATTAGCGGGGGGCAGTACAATGAGCAGTTCTTC.

The V gene is TRBV5-4, the J gene TRBJ2-2; no firm D call. The CDR3 consists of 15 residues. V was trimmed by 0 bases and J by 5 bases, leaving 11 bases between them. Germline CDR1 SGHNT, CDR2 YYREEE (reference sequence). The CDR3 loop reads CASSLGGETTGELFF. In DNA, the CDR3 is TGTGCCAGCAGCTTGGGAGGTGAGACTACCGGGGAGCTGTTTTTT.

The J gene is TRBJ1-6, the V gene TRBV10-2; TRBD1 matches at 7 bases. Germline V gene lookup returns CDR1 WSHSY and CDR2 SAAADI. CDR3 length: 12 amino acids. The V and J ends lost 7 bases and 8 bases, in that order; junction bases with no gene match: 2. CDR3 coding DNA: TGCGCCAGCAAAACAGGGGATTCACCCCTCCACTTT. It encodes CASKTGDSPLHF.

This chain joins TRBV5-4 and TRBJ1-6, with D perhaps matching TRBD1 (6 bases). CDR1 is SGHNT, CDR2 YYREEE, per germline (reference sequence). This CDR3 comprises 14 residues. The V end lost 2 bases, the J end lost 7 bases, and 10 bases lay between the germline ends. As DNA, the CDR3 is TGTGCCAGCAGCTTACCAGGGGCAAATTCACCCCTCCACTTT. It translates to CASSLPGANSPLHF.

V is TRBV18 and J is TRBJ1-3; 7 nucleotides line up with TRBD1. Germline V gives CDR1 KGHSH, CDR2 LQKENI. The CDR3 is made up of 14 amino acids. V was clipped by 6 bases and J by 4 bases; unmatched bases: 6. This chain's CDR3 is CASSPGQDGNTIYF. The CDR3 nucleotides are TGTGCCAGCTCTCCCGGACAGGACGGAAACACCATATATTTT.